This T cell receptor (beta chain) derives from a study of CD8+ T cells in alopecia areata. Whole-study context: Scoring of treated patients' severity used the percentage of affected scalp area. Findings and limits, study-wide: Researchers report lesional scalp, most notably alopecia totalis/universalis, outstripped normal scalp in clonality.

Trimming shortened V by 6 bases and J by 4 bases, and 16 bases separated the two germline ends. There are 14 residues in the CDR3. Germline values: CDR1 SQVTM, CDR2 ANQGSEA. Extraction of RNA preceded its reverse transcription into cDNA, which served as the sequencing template. Using immunoSEQ multiplex PCR, the repertoire was profiled, and TCRdb retains in-frame clones only, with some absent. Among 150,000 to 200,000 clones listed, around 60% were seen once. The treatment here: oral pan-JAK inhibitor, 5-10 mg twice daily. Worth noting for this clone: As yet, its antigen is unknown.

The specimen was CD4+ T cells sorted from blood, collected between weeks 49 and 50, from a patient treated with tofacitinib. V usage is TRBV29-1 and J usage is TRBJ1-5; D is possibly TRBD1 (5 bases). The receptor was isolated from a human donor with alopecia areata. This chain's CDR3 is CSVAADTLNQPQHF. The CDR3, as DNA: TGCAGCGTCGCCGCGGACACCTTAAATCAGCCCCAGCATTTT.